Listed below are T cell receptor beta chains from one sample, sequenced in a study of blood T cell repertoires in COVID-19. Produced via immunoSEQ multiplex PCR; TCRdb's table is partial and in-frame only. The sample has some 460,000 clones, roughly 87% seen once; the top ten hold around 0.64%. The specimen was PBMCs or T cells enriched from blood (not recorded which). The receptors were sampled from a woman younger than 30 who had recovered from COVID-19. Each CDR3 is given with its conserved first and last residue. D genes are given only for firm matches. For some rows the clone size is stated as once, few or many, or as a class when expanded; others skip it.

j_call | clone_size | v_call | d_call | cdr3_aa | cdr3_nt
TRBJ2-3 | - | TRBV3-1/TRBV3-2 | - | CASSQDWGGGTDTQYF | TGTGCCAGCAGCCAAGATTGGGGAGGGGGTACAGATACGCAGTATTTT
TRBJ1-6 | - | TRBV2 | TRBD1 | CASSEGQYSYNSPLHF | TGTGCCAGCAGTGAGGGACAGTACTCCTATAATTCACCCCTCCACTTT
TRBJ1-3 | - | TRBV7-2 | - | CASSPNPGAFSGNTIYF | TGTGCCAGCAGCCCCAACCCAGGGGCTTTCTCTGGAAACACCATATATTTT
TRBJ2-5 | - | TRBV3-1/TRBV3-2 | TRBD2 | CASSPGLAGGQETQYF | TGTGCCAGCAGCCCGGGACTAGCGGGGGGGCAGGAGACCCAGTACTTC
TRBJ2-2 | - | TRBV2 | - | CASSEPGRAGELFF | TGTGCCAGCAGCGAACCTGGGAGAGCCGGGGAGCTGTTTTTT
TRBJ2-2 | - | TRBV28 | - | CASSPRLNTGELFF | TGTGCCAGCAGTCCCAGACTGAACACCGGGGAGCTGTTTTTT
TRBJ2-3 | - | TRBV3-1/TRBV3-2 | - | CASSQVALSHGTDTQYF | TGTGCCAGCAGCCAAGTGGCATTGTCTCACGGCACAGATACGCAGTATTTT
TRBJ2-5 | - | TRBV28 | TRBD1 | CASSYFKTGAETQYF | TGTGCCAGCAGTTACTTTAAGACAGGGGCAGAGACCCAGTACTTC
TRBJ2-7 | - | TRBV4-1 | - | CANSQVRGSSYEQYF | TGCGCCAACAGCCAAGTGCGGGGAAGCTCCTACGAGCAGTACTTC
TRBJ2-1 | - | TRBV6-6 | TRBD1 | CASSPRGKNRQGSYNEQFF | TGTGCCAGCAGTCCCCGCGGAAAAAATCGACAGGGGTCTTACAATGAGCAGTTCTTC
TRBJ2-3 | - | TRBV4-1 | TRBD1 | CASSQGDRGPMDTQYF | TGCGCCAGCAGCCAGGGGGACAGGGGACCGATGGATACGCAGTATTTT
TRBJ2-1 | - | TRBV4-1 | - | CASSQDALEGYNEQFF | TGCGCCAGCAGCCAAGATGCCCTAGAAGGATACAATGAGCAGTTCTTC
TRBJ2-7 | - | TRBV27 | TRBD1 | CASSPGPGQGGSYEQYF | TGTGCCAGCAGTCCGGGCCCTGGACAGGGTGGGTCCTACGAGCAGTACTTC
TRBJ2-7 | - | TRBV10-2 | - | CASSEGHNYEQYF | TGCGCCAGCAGTGAAGGACACAACTACGAGCAGTACTTC
TRBJ2-7 | - | TRBV30 | - | CAWRSGYEQYF | TGTGCCTGGAGATCGGGCTACGAGCAGTACTTC
TRBJ2-7 | - | TRBV29-1 | TRBD1 | CSVENRGSHEQYF | TGCAGCGTTGAAAACAGGGGTAGCCACGAGCAGTACTTC
TRBJ1-2 | - | TRBV5-1 | TRBD1 | CASSAIQGAAGYTF | TGCGCCAGCAGCGCGATCCAGGGGGCCGCAGGCTACACCTTC
TRBJ2-7 | - | TRBV9 | TRBD1 | CASSVYWTGVGEQYF | TGTGCCAGCAGCGTCTACTGGACAGGGGTAGGAGAGCAGTACTTC
TRBJ1-1 | - | TRBV10-1 | TRBD1 | CASSDPTGERTEAFF | TGCGCCAGCAGTGATCCGACAGGGGAAAGGACTGAAGCTTTCTTT
TRBJ1-1 | - | TRBV4-1 | - | CASSQDDPGEAFF | TGCGCCAGCAGCCAAGATGATCCGGGGGAAGCTTTCTTT
TRBJ1-2 | - | TRBV11-2 | TRBD1 | CASSRDRGYGYTF | TGTGCCAGCAGCCGGGACAGGGGATATGGCTACACCTTC
TRBJ1-2 | - | TRBV6-5 | - | CASSGSTTVYGYTF | TGTGCCAGCAGCGGTTCGACGACAGTCTATGGCTACACCTTC
TRBJ1-5 | - | TRBV4-1 | - | CASSHRGEDSNQPQHF | TGCGCCAGCAGCCACCGAGGGGAGGATAGCAATCAGCCCCAGCATTTT
TRBJ1-3 | once | TRBV10-3 | TRBD1 | CAISDGQGLPGNTIYF | TGTGCCATCAGTGATGGACAGGGGTTACCTGGAAACACCATATATTTT
TRBJ2-7 | - | TRBV15 | TRBD2 | CATSRAGRESDEQYF | TGTGCCACCAGCAGGGCTGGGAGGGAGAGTGACGAGCAGTACTTC
TRBJ2-2 | - | TRBV5-4 | - | CASSLGMDRNTGELFF | TGTGCCAGCAGCTTGGGGATGGACAGAAACACCGGGGAGCTGTTTTTT
TRBJ1-1 | - | TRBV7-9 | - | CASSLLDGTEAFF | TGTGCCAGCAGTTTACTAGACGGTACTGAAGCTTTCTTT
TRBJ2-5 | - | TRBV28 | - | CASNTRTGRETQYF | TGTGCCAGCAATACCCGCACAGGGCGGGAGACCCAGTACTTC
TRBJ2-3 | - | TRBV10-3 | TRBD2 | CAIAGGGTDTQYF | TGTGCCATCGCGGGGGGCGGGACAGATACGCAGTATTTT
TRBJ2-5 | few | TRBV4-1 | - | CASSRVQGGETQYF | TGCGCCAGCAGCCGAGTTCAGGGGGGCGAGACCCAGTACTTC
TRBJ1-6 | few | TRBV14 | - | CASSQEEDSPLHF | TGTGCCAGCAGCCAAGAAGAGGATTCACCCCTCCACTTT
TRBJ1-5 | - | TRBV6-1 | TRBD1 | CASSASGGSGNQPQHF | TGTGCCAGCAGTGCCTCAGGGGGCTCGGGCAATCAGCCCCAGCATTTT
TRBJ2-1 | - | TRBV18 | TRBD2 | CASSPGTSGGNEQFF | TGTGCCAGCTCACCGGGGACTAGCGGGGGGAATGAGCAGTTCTTC
TRBJ2-7 | - | TRBV6-5 | TRBD1 | CATATGDSEQYF | TGTGCCACCGCGACAGGGGACAGCGAGCAGTACTTC
TRBJ2-7 | - | TRBV7-2 | TRBD2 | CASSSKGEGSYEQYF | TGTGCCAGCAGCTCGAAAGGGGAGGGGTCCTACGAGCAGTACTTC
TRBJ1-6 | - | TRBV9 | TRBD1 | CASSADRVNNSPLHF | TGTGCCAGCAGCGCGGACAGGGTAAATAATTCACCCCTCCACTTT
TRBJ1-1 | - | TRBV28 | - | CASSPPGGLNTEAFF | TGTGCCAGCAGTCCCCCGGGGGGCTTGAACACTGAAGCTTTCTTT
TRBJ1-4 | - | TRBV6-4 | TRBD1 | CASRMTGAATNEKLFF | TGTGCCAGCAGAATGACAGGGGCTGCAACTAATGAAAAACTGTTTTTT
TRBJ1-1 | - | TRBV4-2 | TRBD1 | CASSQDRVKDRAAFF | TGTGCCAGCAGCCAAGATCGGGTTAAAGACAGGGCAGCTTTCTTT
TRBJ1-2 | - | TRBV2 | - | CASSERSLLYGYTF | TGTGCCAGCAGTGAACGGTCACTACTCTATGGCTACACCTTC
TRBJ1-2 | - | TRBV11-2 | - | CASSLDVGGNYGYTF | TGTGCCAGCAGCTTAGATGTGGGAGGAAACTATGGCTACACCTTC